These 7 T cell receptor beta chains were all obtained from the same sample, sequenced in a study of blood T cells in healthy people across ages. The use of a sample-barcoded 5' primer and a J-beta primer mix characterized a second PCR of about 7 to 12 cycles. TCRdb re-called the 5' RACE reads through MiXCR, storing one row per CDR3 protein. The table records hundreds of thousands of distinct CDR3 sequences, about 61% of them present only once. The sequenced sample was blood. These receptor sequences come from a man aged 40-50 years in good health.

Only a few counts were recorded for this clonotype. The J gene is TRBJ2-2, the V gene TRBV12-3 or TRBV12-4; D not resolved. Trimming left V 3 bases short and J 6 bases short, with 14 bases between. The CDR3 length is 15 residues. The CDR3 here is CASSFGLVGSGELFF. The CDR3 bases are TGTGCCAGCAGTTTTGGGTTGGTGGGTTCCGGGGAGCTGTTTTTT.

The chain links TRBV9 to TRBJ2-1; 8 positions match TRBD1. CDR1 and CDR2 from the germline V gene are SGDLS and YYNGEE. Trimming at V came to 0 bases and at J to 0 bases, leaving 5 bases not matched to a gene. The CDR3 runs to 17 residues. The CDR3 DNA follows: TGTGCCAGCAGCGTAGCCGCAGGGGGCTTCTCCTACAATGAGCAGTTCTTC. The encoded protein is CASSVAAGGFSYNEQFF.

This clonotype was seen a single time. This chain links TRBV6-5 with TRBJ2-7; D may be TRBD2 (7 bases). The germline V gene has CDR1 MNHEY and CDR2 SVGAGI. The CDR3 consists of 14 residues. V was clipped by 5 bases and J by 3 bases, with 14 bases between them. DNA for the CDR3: TGTGCCAGCAGTGGGAGGGACACTCTCTACGAGCAGTACTTC. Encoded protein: CASSGRDTLYEQYF.

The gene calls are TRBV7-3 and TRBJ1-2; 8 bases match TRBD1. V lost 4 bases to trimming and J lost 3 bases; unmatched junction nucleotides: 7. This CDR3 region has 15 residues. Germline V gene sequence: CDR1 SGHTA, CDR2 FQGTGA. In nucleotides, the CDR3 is TGTGCCAGCAGCTCAACACGACAGGGGTACTATGGCTACACCTTC. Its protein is CASSSTRQGYYGYTF. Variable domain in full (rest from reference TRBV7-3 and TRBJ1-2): GAGVSQTPSNKVTEKGKYVELRCDPISGHTALYWYRQSLGQGPEFLIYFQGTGAADDSGLPNDRFFAVRPEGSVSTLKIQRTERGDSAVYLCASSSTRQGYYGYTFGSGTRLTVV.

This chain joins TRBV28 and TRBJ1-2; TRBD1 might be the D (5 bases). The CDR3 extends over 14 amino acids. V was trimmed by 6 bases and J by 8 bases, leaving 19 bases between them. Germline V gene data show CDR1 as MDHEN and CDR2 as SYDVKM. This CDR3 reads CASSSGRGDRGYTF. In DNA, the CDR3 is TGTGCCAGCAGCTCAGGGAGAGGAGACCGAGGCTACACCTTC.

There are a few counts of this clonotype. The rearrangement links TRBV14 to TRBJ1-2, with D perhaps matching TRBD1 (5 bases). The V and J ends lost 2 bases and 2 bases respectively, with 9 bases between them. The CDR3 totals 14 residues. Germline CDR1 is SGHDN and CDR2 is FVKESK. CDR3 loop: CASSQLGTNYGYTF. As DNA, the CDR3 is TGTGCCAGCAGCCAATTAGGGACCAACTATGGCTACACCTTC.

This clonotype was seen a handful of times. CDR3 nucleotide sequence: TGCAGTGCTAAGGGGGAACAGCTCGGGACCCAGTACTTC. This sequence encodes CSAKGEQLGTQYF. The chain joins TRBV20-1 to TRBJ2-7; maybe TRBD1 (6 bases). The J call may be in error: the DNA end matches TRBJ2-5 better. Germline V gene sequence: CDR1 DFQATT, CDR2 SNEGSKA (reference sequence). The CDR3 extends over 13 amino acids.